In its sample, the clone carrying this TCR beta chain was seen a few times. The method was immunoSEQ multiplex PCR; TCRdb's version includes in-frame clones alone and lacks a portion of them. The sample comprises roughly 200,000 clones, about 80% of which are singletons, and approximately 8.6% rests with the top ten. The CDR3 extends over 14 amino acids. Germline CDR1 MNHEY, CDR2 SMNVEV (reference sequence). The V end lost 2 bases, the J end lost 7 bases, and 9 bases lay between the germline ends. These data belong to a study of blood T cell repertoires in COVID-19. The TCR sequence derives from a woman aged 50 to 65 with active or convalescent COVID-19. The chain uses TRBV27 and TRBJ1-6; D is perhaps TRBD1 (6 bases). The sample consisted of peripheral blood. The CDR3 coding sequence is TGTGCCAGCAGTTTACCAGGGGACAATTCACCCCTCCACTTT. This sequence encodes CASSLPGDNSPLHF.